The rows below give T cell receptor beta chains drawn from one sample of a study of blood T cell repertoires in COVID-19. This table comes from immunoSEQ multiplex PCR, and its TCRdb copy is limited to in-frame clones, with some not included. The data hold about 190,000 clones, with about nine tenths observed a single time. Source material: peripheral blood. The receptors were gathered from a middle-aged man with acute or convalescent COVID-19. CDR3s leave out the opening cysteine and the closing phenylalanine or tryptophan.

J gene: TRBJ1-1
CDR3 length: 11
V gene: TRBV19
CDR3 protein: ASSTTDNTEAF

J gene: TRBJ2-1
CDR3 length: 13
V gene: TRBV19
CDR3 protein: ASSIGRGRVDEQF

J gene: TRBJ2-3
CDR3 length: 15
V gene: TRBV29-1
CDR3 protein: SASGTSGGAGTDTQY

J gene: TRBJ2-7
CDR3 length: 12
V gene: TRBV11-2
CDR3 protein: ASSLWGQTYEQY

J gene: TRBJ2-1
CDR3 length: 14
V gene: TRBV27
CDR3 protein: ASSLFGGGGYNEQF

J gene: TRBJ1-6
CDR3 length: 12
V gene: TRBV11-1
CDR3 protein: ASSPGQANSPLH

J gene: TRBJ2-2
CDR3 length: 15
V gene: TRBV7-9
CDR3 protein: ASSHPTGVSNTGELF

J gene: TRBJ1-5
CDR3 length: 10
V gene: TRBV6-1
CDR3 protein: ASSEGGQPQH

J gene: TRBJ2-5
CDR3 length: 13
V gene: TRBV5-6
CDR3 protein: ASSLEGRSGGTQY

J gene: TRBJ1-1
CDR3 length: 14
V gene: TRBV11-3
CDR3 protein: ASSRGAGQQNTEAF

J gene: TRBJ1-5
CDR3 length: 11
V gene: TRBV14
CDR3 protein: ASSQYSNQPQH

J gene: TRBJ1-1
CDR3 length: 12
V gene: TRBV28
CDR3 protein: ASSPTGAGAEAF

J gene: TRBJ1-1
CDR3 length: 13
V gene: TRBV5-1
CDR3 protein: ASSLSRGQISEAF

J gene: TRBJ1-2
CDR3 length: 14
V gene: TRBV7-6
CDR3 protein: ASSQLGTGGTYGYT

J gene: TRBJ1-6
CDR3 length: 12
V gene: TRBV7-6
CDR3 protein: ASSLGGGNSPLH

J gene: TRBJ1-5
CDR3 length: 11
V gene: TRBV7-6
CDR3 protein: ASSFNSNQPQH

J gene: TRBJ2-1
CDR3 length: 13
V gene: TRBV10-3
CDR3 protein: ATKRGGQDYNEQF

J gene: TRBJ1-6
CDR3 length: 11
V gene: TRBV29-1
CDR3 protein: SVEDGGNSPLH

J gene: TRBJ1-1
CDR3 length: 13
V gene: TRBV19
CDR3 protein: ASSPWTHQGTEAF

J gene: TRBJ2-1
CDR3 length: 13
V gene: TRBV18
CDR3 protein: ASSPTAGSYNEQF

J gene: TRBJ1-2
CDR3 length: 13
V gene: TRBV7-2
CDR3 protein: ASSPGGVANYGYT

J gene: TRBJ1-6
CDR3 length: 12
V gene: TRBV7-3
CDR3 protein: ASSLSSYNSPLH

J gene: TRBJ2-7
CDR3 length: 13
V gene: TRBV7-2
CDR3 protein: GACCRGLGEMEQY

J gene: TRBJ2-7
CDR3 length: 13
V gene: TRBV2
CDR3 protein: ASSETVDSYYEQY

J gene: TRBJ1-3
CDR3 length: 12
V gene: TRBV24-1
CDR3 protein: ATSGQGALNTIY

J gene: TRBJ2-5
CDR3 length: 13
V gene: TRBV19
CDR3 protein: ASSEDSSGLETQY

J gene: TRBJ1-1
CDR3 length: 10
V gene: TRBV18
CDR3 protein: ASSIKNTEAF

J gene: TRBJ2-5
CDR3 length: 13
V gene: TRBV2
CDR3 protein: ASSQLAGTQETQY

J gene: TRBJ1-2
CDR3 length: 10
V gene: TRBV28
CDR3 protein: ASSWRDYGYT

J gene: TRBJ2-3
CDR3 length: 13
V gene: TRBV4-2
CDR3 protein: ASSLEGGGTDTQY

J gene: TRBJ1-5
CDR3 length: 12
V gene: TRBV27
CDR3 protein: ASSRTGTYQPQH

J gene: TRBJ1-1
CDR3 length: 12
V gene: TRBV9
CDR3 protein: ASSGRGIGTEAF

J gene: TRBJ1-3
CDR3 length: 13
V gene: TRBV14
CDR3 protein: ASSQGSGAGNTIY

J gene: TRBJ2-5
CDR3 length: 14
V gene: TRBV28
CDR3 protein: ASSYRDRQIGETQY

J gene: TRBJ1-3
CDR3 length: 12
V gene: TRBV2
CDR3 protein: ASRGQLSGNTIY

J gene: TRBJ2-3
CDR3 length: 13
V gene: TRBV5-1
CDR3 protein: ASSLRTGFTDTQY

J gene: TRBJ1-1
CDR3 length: 13
V gene: TRBV10-2
CDR3 protein: ASRPEYRGSTEAF

J gene: TRBJ1-3
CDR3 length: 15
V gene: TRBV2
CDR3 protein: ASSFRPLDNSGNTIY

J gene: TRBJ2-3
CDR3 length: 13
V gene: TRBV4-2
CDR3 protein: ASSAGPQYTDTQY

J gene: TRBJ1-4
CDR3 length: 12
V gene: TRBV11-2
CDR3 protein: ASSFSQGHTGLF

J gene: TRBJ1-6
CDR3 length: 13
V gene: TRBV10-1
CDR3 protein: ASSPNRGGKTPLH

J gene: TRBJ1-1
CDR3 length: 13
V gene: TRBV9
CDR3 protein: ASSVGGGAGTEAF

J gene: TRBJ1-2
CDR3 length: 11
V gene: TRBV3-1/TRBV3-2
CDR3 protein: ASSQEGRYGYT

J gene: TRBJ2-7
CDR3 length: 19
V gene: TRBV27
CDR3 protein: ASSPTAGTGLGGILSYEQY

J gene: TRBJ1-5
CDR3 length: 15
V gene: TRBV27
CDR3 protein: ASRPRQGAGGNQPQH

J gene: TRBJ1-5
CDR3 length: 14
V gene: TRBV18
CDR3 protein: ASSPPNRGSNQPQH

J gene: TRBJ2-5
CDR3 length: 10
V gene: TRBV29-1
CDR3 protein: SVEDPGETQY

J gene: TRBJ2-3
CDR3 length: 13
V gene: TRBV11-3
CDR3 protein: ASSKGGEGTDTQY

J gene: TRBJ1-5
CDR3 length: 12
V gene: TRBV7-2
CDR3 protein: ASSFDTNNQPQH

J gene: TRBJ1-1
CDR3 length: 11
V gene: TRBV5-8
CDR3 protein: ASSTTGYTEAF

J gene: TRBJ2-7
CDR3 length: 12
V gene: TRBV9
CDR3 protein: ASSVIGTADEQY

J gene: TRBJ2-1
CDR3 length: 16
V gene: TRBV19
CDR3 protein: ASSIDLGGLAGYNEQF

J gene: TRBJ2-1
CDR3 length: 13
V gene: TRBV5-4
CDR3 protein: ASSLATGTNNEQF

J gene: TRBJ2-5
CDR3 length: 12
V gene: TRBV6-5
CDR3 protein: ASSQTGREETQY

J gene: TRBJ2-3
CDR3 length: 12
V gene: TRBV6-2/TRBV6-3
CDR3 protein: ASSYTQGVDTQY

J gene: TRBJ2-1
CDR3 length: 11
V gene: TRBV6-1
CDR3 protein: ASSELPKNEQF

J gene: TRBJ1-4
CDR3 length: 12
V gene: TRBV28
CDR3 protein: ASSAGTGGEKLF

J gene: TRBJ2-3
CDR3 length: 14
V gene: TRBV27
CDR3 protein: ASSRGLAGGTDTQY

J gene: TRBJ2-7
CDR3 length: 13
V gene: TRBV6-5
CDR3 protein: ASSPDRGGADLEY